This record concerns one T cell receptor (beta chain) sequence. This clonotype has only a few counts. Its target antigen remains unknown. Base qualities were left out, and no much larger clone turns up one base away. Libraries were built with PCR. DNA from cultured CD4+ T cells was subjected to TCR sequencing with the Oncomine TCR Beta short-read assay at the Johns Hopkins FTIC core. The QIAamp micro DNA kit was used to extract genomic DNA from the cultured CD4+ T cells. The Oncomine TCR Beta libraries from cultured CD4+ T cells were pooled using unique dual indexes and then sequenced on an Illumina iSeq 100. The paper's data handling went like this. Non-productive sequences were filtered out, and CDR3s that did not start with C, did not end with F or W, or were shorter than 7 amino acids were discarded. Antigen-specific clonotypes were identified with the MANAFEST web application by comparing peptide-stimulated wells with reference and other culture wells. An FDR below 0.05, an odds ratio above 5, and a productive frequency above 0.1% in at least two of three replicate wells were required for clones to be considered positive. A clonotype counted as cross-reactive if it showed significant expansion both in the SARS-CoV-2 spike wells and in at least one common cold coronavirus spike condition. CDR3 homology was assessed with Levenshtein distances (stringdist) and unrooted phylogenetic trees (ape) in R version 3.6.1. TCRdb handled the public reads itself, with Q25 trimming in fastp and clone calling in MiXCR, and kept productive beta chains. Merged by CDR3 protein, the rows form single entries marked with the most common genes and DNA. TCRdb assigned the V and J calls; the authors' analysis was not used. The sample yields around 15,000 distinct CDR3 sequences; about half were counted once. The leading ten clones occupy under 15% of the sample.

Measured from the cysteine to the phenylalanine, the CDR3 is 16 residues long. The retained sequence is limited to the CDR3, 48 bases, with the frame set at the first base. Sequences SGHVS (CDR1) and FNYEAQ (CDR2) are obtained from the germline V gene. V is reduced by 2 bases and J by 4 bases, leaving a spacing of 17 bases between them. Taken with the paper, the label for treatment or condition translates to: roughly 10-day PBMC culture with coronavirus spike peptide pools or control peptides (ViraFEST assay). The ViraFEST assay, used in the study, expanded antigen-specific T cells with peptide pools and then identified the expanded clonotypes through TCR sequencing. The convalescent patients' positive SARS-CoV-2 PCR tests were from March to December 2020, which was before the Alpha, Beta and Delta variants emerged in the United States. PBMCs were cultured at 1.5 million to 2.5 million per well in IMDM supplemented with roughly 5.2% human AB serum and 10 IU/ml IL-2, with about 10 ug/ml peptide pools added. Half of the culture medium was replaced with fresh IL-2-containing medium on days 3 and 7. CD4+ T cells were isolated after approximately 10 days of culture through negative selection using the EasySep CD4+ T cell isolation kit. PBMCs were separated from whole blood using Ficoll-Paque Plus gradient centrifugation and then either used fresh or cryopreserved at -140C. Each culture condition was generally run in triplicate wells.

The data are from a study of vaccination and CD4 T cells after COVID-19 (dated by TCRdb to the early 2020s). A note on the overall study: Every convalescent patient had a positive nasal swab PCR test for SARS-CoV-2, with mild disease in nine or ten patients and severe disease in one. In the convalescent cohort there were six males and four females, among whom were two Hispanic individuals, seven Caucasians, two Asians and one multiracial person. Each participant got two doses of either the Pfizer-BioNTech BNT162b2 vaccine (n=8) or the Moderna mRNA-1273 vaccine (n=2). Post-COVID blood samples were collected from convalescent patients a median of roughly 100 days after diagnosis, with a range of roughly 35 to 161 days. The time from the second vaccine dose to post-vaccine blood sampling had a median of roughly 79 days and ranged from about 12 to 241 days. For stimulating the cultures, overlapping spike peptide pools were used, derived from SARS-CoV-2 as well as from the common cold coronaviruses HCoV-NL63, HCoV-OC43 and HCoV-229E. Control cultures used a CEFX viral epitope pool as positive control, an HIV-1 Nef peptide pool as negative control, or no peptide. In under twelve COVID-19 convalescent patients and several infection-naive healthy vaccine recipients, researchers compared the spike-specific CD4+ TCR repertoire from before mRNA vaccination with the repertoire from after. General study outcomes and caveats: An increase in the median number of SARS-CoV-2-reactive clonotypes from approximately 20 after infection to roughly 38 after vaccination was observed, but the change was not found to be significant. Relatively few convalescent patients were included in the study, and early timepoints after natural infection were not analyzed. In convalescent patients, nearly all vaccine-specific clones (304 of 307) were found to be mono-reactive for SARS-CoV-2 spike rather than cross-reactive with common cold coronaviruses. Among convalescent patients, a median approximately 88% of the SARS-CoV-2-reactive clones seen after vaccination appeared only after vaccination, which suggests priming specific to the vaccine.

The sequenced material came from CD4+ T cells from blood, cultured in vitro. The receptor was isolated from a human donor who had recovered from COVID-19. In this chain, TRBV7-6 is recombined with TRBJ1-1, and the D gene may be TRBD1, 6 bases matching. The CDR3 region reads CASSLNGGAGGTEAFF. Read as DNA, the sequence is TGTGCCAGCAGCTTAAACGGGGGGGCGGGGGGCACTGAAGCTTTCTTT.